Below, 25 T cell receptor beta chains from the same sample are listed, as sequenced in a study of shared clonotypes between healthy human individuals. The method was immunoSEQ multiplex PCR; TCRdb's version includes in-frame clones alone and lacks a portion of them. This repertoire shows 550,000 to 700,000 clones, less than 80% found once; its top ten account for about 1.8%. Sequencing was performed on memory CD4+ T cells sorted from blood. As to subset: CD45RA-negative fraction. These receptors were collected from a woman in her 30s in good health.

A word on this clone: Other DNA sequences of this sample code for an identical CDR3. V gene TRBV7-9 combines with J gene TRBJ1-2; a weak D match, TRBD1 (5 bases). The CDR3 consists of 14 residues. Per the germline V gene, CDR1 is SEHNR and CDR2 is FQNEAQ (reference sequence). The V end was cut by 5 bases, the J end by 2 bases, with 12 bases between. The chain's CDR3 is CASSPRDGNYGYTF. CDR3 DNA: TGTGCCAGCAGCCCGCGGGACGGGAACTATGGCTACACCTTC.

The chain links TRBV5-4 to TRBJ2-7, with 14 positions matching TRBD2. Unmatched junction bases numbered 9, after V lost 4 bases and J lost 6 bases. Germline loops: CDR1 SGHNT, CDR2 YYREEE (reference sequence). The CDR3 consists of 16 residues. In DNA, the CDR3 is TGTGCCAGCAGCATACCCGGGACTAGCGGGAGTGGCGAGCAGTACTTC. It specifies CASSIPGTSGSGEQYF.

The rearrangement uses TRBV15 and TRBJ2-1; weak D call: TRBD2 (6 bases). Between the trimmed V and J ends, which lost 2 bases and 5 bases, there was a span of 16 bases. CDR1 LNHNV and CDR2 YYDKDF come from the germline V gene (reference sequence). CDR3 length: 16 amino acids. In DNA, the CDR3 is TGTGCCACCAGCAGAAGCTACGGGACTCTTAACAATGAGCAGTTCTTC. Translating it yields CATSRSYGTLNNEQFF.

This clone was seen a single time. The gene calls are TRBV28 and TRBJ1-4; perhaps TRBD1 as D (5 bases). Germline loops: CDR1 MDHEN, CDR2 SYDVKM. The CDR3 length is 15 residues. V lost 5 bases and J lost 0, with 10 bases in between. The CDR3 DNA sequence: TGTGCCAGCAGTACAGGATCTGCAACTAATGAAAAACTGTTTTTT. It specifies CASSTGSATNEKLFF.

The V call is TRBV5-5, the J call TRBJ2-3; TRBD1 or TRBD2 may be the D gene (5 bases each). The CDR3 runs to 14 residues. V gave up 5 bases and J gave up 0 bases, with 10 bases separating them. Looked up from germline, CDR1 is SGHKS and CDR2 is YYEKEE (reference sequence). This chain's CDR3 is CASRGEQSTDTQYF. CDR3 nucleotides: TGTGCCAGCAGGGGGGAACAAAGCACAGATACGCAGTATTTT. Supplemented by reference TRBV5-5 and TRBJ2-3, the full variable domain reads DAGVTQSPTHLIKTRGQQVTLRCSPISGHKSVSWYQQVLGQGPQFIFQYYEKEERGRGNFPDRFSARQFPNYSSELNVNALLLGDSALYLCASRGEQSTDTQYFGPGTRLTVL.

The table lists this clone with a few counts. It may be a read error: a sequence one base away is much more abundant. Other DNA sequences in this sample translate to the same CDR3. The V gene is TRBV14, the J gene TRBJ1-1; D is unresolved. The V and J ends lost 1 base and 0 bases respectively, with 6 bases between them. The germline CDR1 and CDR2 sequences are SGHDN and FVKESK. CDR3 length equals 14 residues. The CDR3 region is CASSQAGMNTEAFF. CDR3 in DNA: TGTGCCAGCAGCCAAGCTGGGATGAACACTGAAGCTTTCTTT.

V and J are TRBV5-1 and TRBJ2-5; 8 bases agree with TRBD2. Unmatched junction bases numbered 9, after V lost 7 bases and J lost 7 bases. The CDR3 is 13 amino acids. Per the germline V gene, CDR1 is SGHRS and CDR2 is YFSETQ. The CDR3 region has the DNA TGCGCCAGCGTCTCTCGGGAGGGAGGGACCCAGTACTTC. This gives the protein CASVSREGGTQYF.

The genes are TRBV5-1 and TRBJ2-5; TRBD2 agrees at 15 bases. Germline V lookup: CDR1 SGHRS, CDR2 YFSETQ. After removal of 3 bases from V and 5 bases from J, the junction contained 8 bases not matched to a gene. This CDR3 region has 17 residues. As DNA, the CDR3 is TGCGCCAGCAGCTACGGACTAGCGGGAGGGCCTGAGGAGACCCAGTACTTC. It yields the protein CASSYGLAGGPEETQYF.

This rearrangement joins TRBV6-6 to TRBJ2-3; TRBD2 agrees at 12 bases. V lost 6 bases to trimming and J lost 4 bases; unmatched junction nucleotides: 8. The CDR3 contains 16 residues. Germline CDR1 and CDR2: MNHNY and SVGAGI (reference sequence). The CDR3 spells CASSSRLAGVPDTQYF. In DNA, the CDR3 is TGTGCCAGCAGCAGTAGACTAGCGGGAGTGCCAGATACGCAGTATTTT.

This clone was counted many times. The chain combines TRBV7-6 with TRBJ2-6; D remains ambiguous. This CDR3 has 14 residues. Germline V gives CDR1 SGHVS, CDR2 FNYEAQ. Between the trimmed V and J ends, which lost 2 bases and 1 base, there was a span of 3 bases. The CDR3 DNA sequence: TGTGCCAGCAGCTTAAATTCTGGGGCCAACGTCCTGACTTTC. It is translated as CASSLNSGANVLTF.

The chain couples TRBV7-3 to TRBJ1-1; D not resolved. The V and J ends lost 5 bases and 3 bases respectively, with 10 bases between them. This CDR3 spans 13 amino acids. Germline V gene sequence: CDR1 SGHTA, CDR2 FQGTGA. The CDR3 sequence: CASSIGEDTEAFF. CDR3 bases: TGTGCCAGCAGCATCGGGGAGGACACTGAAGCTTTCTTT.

The chain combines TRBV4-1 with TRBJ2-2; D remains unclear. The CDR3 runs to 11 residues. The germline CDR1 and CDR2 sequences are MGHRA and YSYEKL. V was shortened by 1 base and J by 10 bases, with 4 bases between the two germline ends. The CDR3 here is CASSQVEELFF. The CDR3 region has the DNA TGCGCCAGCAGCCAAGTTGAGGAGCTGTTTTTT.

This clone has a handful of counts. V and J are TRBV29-1 and TRBJ1-5, with D possibly being TRBD1 (6 bases). Trimming left V 5 bases short and J 8 bases short, with 16 bases between. Germline CDR1 SQVTM, CDR2 ANQGSEA. The CDR3 runs to 13 residues. CDR3 region: CSVQGQGSEPQHF. The CDR3 DNA reads TGCAGCGTTCAGGGGCAGGGATCGGAGCCCCAGCATTTT.

This chain connects TRBV7-8 to TRBJ1-2; D remains unclear. This CDR3 spans 15 amino acids. Deletions cut 1 base from V and 2 bases from J, with 11 bases between. Germline CDR1 reads SGHVS; CDR2 reads FQNEAQ. The DNA for the CDR3 is TGTGCCAGCAGCTTAGTGCTTTCGGGGAACTATGGCTACACCTTC. Protein sequence: CASSLVLSGNYGYTF.

This rearrangement joins TRBV27 to TRBJ1-1, with D unclear. Deletions cut 5 bases from V and 1 base from J, with 8 bases between. The CDR3 sequence is 13 residues long. Germline assignment: CDR1 MNHEY and CDR2 SMNVEV (reference sequence). In nucleotides, the CDR3 is TGTGCCAGCAGTCCCTGGACGAACACTGAAGCTTTCTTT. Protein sequence: CASSPWTNTEAFF.

V is TRBV28 and J is TRBJ1-3; D call uncertain. The V and J ends lost 2 bases and 1 base respectively, with 9 bases between them. This CDR3 has 15 residues. Germline V gives CDR1 MDHEN, CDR2 SYDVKM. CDR3 residues: CASSLHRGSGNTIYF. The CDR3 DNA reads as TGTGCCAGCAGTTTACACAGAGGATCTGGAAACACCATATATTTT. Full variable domain (outside the CDR3, taken from reference TRBV28 and TRBJ1-3): DVKVTQSSRYLVKRTGEKVFLECVQDMDHENMFWYRQDPGLGLRLIYFSYDVKMKEKGDIPEGYSVSREKKERFSLILESASTNQTSMYLCASSLHRGSGNTIYFGEGSWLTVV.

The V call is TRBV19, the J call TRBJ2-1, with TRBD2 identical over 9 bases. Germline V lookup: CDR1 LNHDA, CDR2 SQIVND (reference sequence). The length of the CDR3 is 18 residues. J gave up 7 bases and V 0 bases, and 13 bases lay outside the gene matches. CDR3 protein: CASSIDIPMAGGRNEQFF. The CDR3 region has the DNA TGTGCCAGTAGTATAGACATTCCGATGGCGGGAGGGCGAAATGAGCAGTTCTTC.

The gene calls are TRBV4-2 and TRBJ2-7; D possibly corresponds to TRBD1 (5 bases). The CDR3 has 14 residues. CDR1 is LGHNA, CDR2 YNFKEQ, per germline. V was pared by 5 bases and J by 2 bases, with 13 bases between. The CDR3 here is CASSLDRGPYEQYF. CDR3 DNA sequence: TGTGCCAGCAGCTTAGATAGGGGCCCCTACGAGCAGTACTTC.

V gene TRBV27 combines with J gene TRBJ1-1; 7 nucleotides line up with TRBD1. The CDR3 runs 15 residues. Trimming at V came to 5 bases and at J to 4 bases, leaving 10 bases not matched to a gene. Looked up from germline, CDR1 is MNHEY and CDR2 is SMNVEV (reference sequence). For the CDR3, the DNA is TGTGCCAGCAGTCGCCCGACAGGGTTTGGCACTGAAGCTTTCTTT. This gives the protein CASSRPTGFGTEAFF.

This chain links TRBV9 with TRBJ1-3; D might be TRBD1 (6 bases). V was clipped by 4 bases and J by 11 bases, with 19 bases between them. Germline CDR1 and CDR2: SGDLS and YYNGEE. CDR3 size: 14 residues. The chain's CDR3 is CASSPQTGSESIYF. In nucleotides, the CDR3 is TGTGCCAGCAGCCCGCAGACAGGTTCGGAGTCCATATATTTT.

In its sample, this clone was seen a few times. This chain uses TRBV27 with TRBJ1-2; D is unclear. Germline lookup yields CDR1 MNHEY and CDR2 SMNVEV (reference sequence). This CDR3 has 15 residues. Trimming stripped 6 bases from V and 2 bases from J, with 16 bases between. CDR3 sequence reads: CASSPLDGGNYGYTF. The CDR3 DNA reads as TGTGCCAGCAGCCCACTGGACGGTGGGAACTATGGCTACACCTTC.

J is TRBJ1-5 and V is TRBV19; D might be TRBD1 (5 bases). This CDR3 region has 14 residues. Germline-derived CDR1 and CDR2 are LNHDA and SQIVND (reference sequence). V dropped 7 bases and J dropped 2 bases, with 12 bases sitting between them. CDR3 amino acids: CASTYPGGNQPQHF. The CDR3 DNA reads as TGTGCCAGTACTTATCCGGGGGGCAATCAGCCCCAGCATTTT.

This clone appeared a few times. The rearrangement joins TRBV29-1 to TRBJ2-5; tentative D call: TRBD1 (5 bases). The germline CDR1 and CDR2 sequences are SQVTM and ANQGSEA. The V end was cut by 0 bases, the J end by 1 base, with 9 bases between. This CDR3 is built from 14 residues. The CDR3 here is CSVEESDSQETQYF. CDR3 coding DNA: TGCAGCGTTGAAGAATCAGACAGCCAAGAGACCCAGTACTTC.

This clone was picked up a small number of times. The chain recombines TRBV29-1 with TRBJ1-2; a weak D match, TRBD1 (5 bases). The CDR3 loop spans 11 amino acids. Trimming pared 4 bases from V and 9 bases from J, leaving 12 bases between. Germline CDR1 is SQVTM and CDR2 is ANQGSEA. CDR3 sequence (DNA): TGCAGCGTTGTAGGCCAGGGAAGCTACACCTTC. This gives the protein CSVVGQGSYTF.

The chain has TRBV7-2 and TRBJ1-2; maybe TRBD1 (5 bases). The CDR3 spans 14 residues. Trimming took off 1 base at V and 2 bases at J, with 8 bases between the two ends. CDR1 is SGHTA and CDR2 is FQGNSA in the germline V gene. The CDR3 is CASSLVSGNYGYTF. For the CDR3, the DNA is TGTGCCAGCAGCTTAGTTTCAGGGAACTATGGCTACACCTTC.